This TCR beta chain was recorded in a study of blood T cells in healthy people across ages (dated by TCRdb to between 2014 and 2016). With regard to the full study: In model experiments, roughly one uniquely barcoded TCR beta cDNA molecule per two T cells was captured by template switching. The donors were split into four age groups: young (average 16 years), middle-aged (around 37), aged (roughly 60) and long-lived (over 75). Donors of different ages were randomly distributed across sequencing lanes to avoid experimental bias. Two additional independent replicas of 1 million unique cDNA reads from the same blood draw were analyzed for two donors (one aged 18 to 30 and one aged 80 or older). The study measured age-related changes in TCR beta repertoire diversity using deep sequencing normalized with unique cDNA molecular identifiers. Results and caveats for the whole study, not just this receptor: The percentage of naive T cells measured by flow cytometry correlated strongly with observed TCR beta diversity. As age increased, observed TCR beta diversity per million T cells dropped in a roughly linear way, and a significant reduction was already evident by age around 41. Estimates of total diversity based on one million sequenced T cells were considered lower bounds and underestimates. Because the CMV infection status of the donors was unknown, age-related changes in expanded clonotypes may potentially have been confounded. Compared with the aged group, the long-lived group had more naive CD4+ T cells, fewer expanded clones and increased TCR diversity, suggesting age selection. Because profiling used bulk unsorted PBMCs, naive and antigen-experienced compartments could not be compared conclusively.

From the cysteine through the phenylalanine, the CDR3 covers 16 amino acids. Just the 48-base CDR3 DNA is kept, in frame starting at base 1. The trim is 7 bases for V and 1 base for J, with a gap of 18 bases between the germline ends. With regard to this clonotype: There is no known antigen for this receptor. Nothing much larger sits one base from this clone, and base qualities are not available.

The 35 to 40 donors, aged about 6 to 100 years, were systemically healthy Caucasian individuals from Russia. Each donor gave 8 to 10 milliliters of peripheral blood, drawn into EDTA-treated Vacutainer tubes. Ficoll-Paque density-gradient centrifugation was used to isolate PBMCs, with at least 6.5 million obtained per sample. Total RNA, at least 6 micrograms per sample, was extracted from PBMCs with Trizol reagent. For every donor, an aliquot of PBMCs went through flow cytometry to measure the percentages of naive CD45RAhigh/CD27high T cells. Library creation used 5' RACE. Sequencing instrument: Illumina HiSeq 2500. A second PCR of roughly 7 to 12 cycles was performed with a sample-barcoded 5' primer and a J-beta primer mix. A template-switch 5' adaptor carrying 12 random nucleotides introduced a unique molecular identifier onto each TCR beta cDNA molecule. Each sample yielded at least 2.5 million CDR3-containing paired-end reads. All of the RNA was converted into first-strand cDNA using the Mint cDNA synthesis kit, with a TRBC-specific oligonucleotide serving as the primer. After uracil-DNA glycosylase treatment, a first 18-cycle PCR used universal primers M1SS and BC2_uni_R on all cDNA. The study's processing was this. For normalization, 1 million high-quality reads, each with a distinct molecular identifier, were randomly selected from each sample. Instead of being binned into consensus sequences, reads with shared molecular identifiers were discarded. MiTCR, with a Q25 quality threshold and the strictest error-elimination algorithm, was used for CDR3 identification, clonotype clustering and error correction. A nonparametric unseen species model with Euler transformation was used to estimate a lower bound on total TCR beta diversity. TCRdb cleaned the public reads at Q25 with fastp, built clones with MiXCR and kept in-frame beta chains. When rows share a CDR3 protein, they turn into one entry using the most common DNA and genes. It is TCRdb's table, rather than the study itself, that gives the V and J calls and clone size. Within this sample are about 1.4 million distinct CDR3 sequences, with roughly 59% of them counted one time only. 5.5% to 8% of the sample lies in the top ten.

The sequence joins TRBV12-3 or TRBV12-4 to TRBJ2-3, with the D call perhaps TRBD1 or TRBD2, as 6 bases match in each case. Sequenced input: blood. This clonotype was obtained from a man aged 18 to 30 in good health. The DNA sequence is TGTGCCAGCACCACGGGGGCTAGCGCGGGCACAGATACGCAGTATTTT. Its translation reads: CASTTGASAGTDTQYF.